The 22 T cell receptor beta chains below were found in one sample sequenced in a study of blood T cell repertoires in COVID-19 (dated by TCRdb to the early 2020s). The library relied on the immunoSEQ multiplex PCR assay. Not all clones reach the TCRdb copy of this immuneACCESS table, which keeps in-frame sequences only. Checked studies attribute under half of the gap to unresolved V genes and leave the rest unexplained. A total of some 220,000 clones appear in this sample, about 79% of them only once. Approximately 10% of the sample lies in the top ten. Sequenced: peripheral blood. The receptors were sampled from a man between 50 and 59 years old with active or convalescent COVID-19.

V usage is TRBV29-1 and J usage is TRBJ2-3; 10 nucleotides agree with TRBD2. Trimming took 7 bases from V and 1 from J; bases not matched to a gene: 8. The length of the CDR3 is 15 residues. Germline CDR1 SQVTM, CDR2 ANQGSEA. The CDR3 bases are TGCAGCGCTGGGAGCGGGGGGGTAGGCACAGATACGCAGTATTTT. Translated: CSAGSGGVGTDTQYF.

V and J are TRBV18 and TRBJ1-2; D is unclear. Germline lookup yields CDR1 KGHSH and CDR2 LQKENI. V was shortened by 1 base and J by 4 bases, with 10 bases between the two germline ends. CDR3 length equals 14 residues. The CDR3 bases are TGTGCCAGCTCACCACTAGTGACACCCTATGGCTACACCTTC. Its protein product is CASSPLVTPYGYTF.

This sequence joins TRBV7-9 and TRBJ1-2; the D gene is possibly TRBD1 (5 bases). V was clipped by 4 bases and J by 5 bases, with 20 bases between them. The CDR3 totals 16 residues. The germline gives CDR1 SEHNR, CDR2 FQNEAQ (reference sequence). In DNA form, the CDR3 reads TGTGCCAGCAGCTCGCCAACGACTAGACAGCTATATGGCTACACCTTC. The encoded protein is CASSSPTTRQLYGYTF.

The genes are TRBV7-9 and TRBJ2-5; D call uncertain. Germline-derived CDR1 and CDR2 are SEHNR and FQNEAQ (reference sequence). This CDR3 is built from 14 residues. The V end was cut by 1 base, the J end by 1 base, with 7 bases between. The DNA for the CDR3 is TGTGCCAGCAGCTTAGTGGCTAGCCAAGAGACCCAGTACTTC. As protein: CASSLVASQETQYF.

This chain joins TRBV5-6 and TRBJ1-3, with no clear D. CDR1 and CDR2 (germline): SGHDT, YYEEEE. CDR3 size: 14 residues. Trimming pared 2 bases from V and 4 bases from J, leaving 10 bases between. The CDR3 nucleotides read TGTGCCAGCAGCTTTGACATATCCGGAAACACCATATATTTT. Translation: CASSFDISGNTIYF.

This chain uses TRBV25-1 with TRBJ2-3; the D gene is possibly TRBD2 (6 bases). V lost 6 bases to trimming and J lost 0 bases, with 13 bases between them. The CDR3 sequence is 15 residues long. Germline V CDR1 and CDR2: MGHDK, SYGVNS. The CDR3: CASSPGTESTDTQYF. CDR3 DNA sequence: TGTGCCAGCAGCCCAGGGACTGAAAGCACAGATACGCAGTATTTT.

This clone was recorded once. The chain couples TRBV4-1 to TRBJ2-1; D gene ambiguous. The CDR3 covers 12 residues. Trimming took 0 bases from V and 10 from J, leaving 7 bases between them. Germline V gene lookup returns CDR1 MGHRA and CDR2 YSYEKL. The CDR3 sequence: CASSQDLLEQFF. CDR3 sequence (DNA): TGCGCCAGCAGCCAAGATCTGTTAGAGCAGTTCTTC.

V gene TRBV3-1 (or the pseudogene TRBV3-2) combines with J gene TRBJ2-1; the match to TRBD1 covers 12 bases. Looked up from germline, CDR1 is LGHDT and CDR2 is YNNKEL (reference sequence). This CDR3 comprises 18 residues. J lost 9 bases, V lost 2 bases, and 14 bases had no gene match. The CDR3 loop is CASSQFKFGTGGRGEQFF. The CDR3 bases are TGTGCCAGCAGCCAATTTAAGTTCGGGACAGGGGGCAGGGGTGAGCAGTTCTTC.

This CDR3 is CASSLAAGASDYEQYF. CDR3 nucleotides: TGCGCCAGCAGCTTGGCCGCCGGTGCTAGCGACTACGAGCAGTACTTC. V usage is TRBV5-1 and J usage is TRBJ2-7; tentatively, D is TRBD2 (6 bases). CDR3 size: 16 residues. The V end was cut by 0 bases, the J end by 3 bases, with 16 bases between. CDR1 is SGHRS and CDR2 is YFSETQ in the germline V gene.

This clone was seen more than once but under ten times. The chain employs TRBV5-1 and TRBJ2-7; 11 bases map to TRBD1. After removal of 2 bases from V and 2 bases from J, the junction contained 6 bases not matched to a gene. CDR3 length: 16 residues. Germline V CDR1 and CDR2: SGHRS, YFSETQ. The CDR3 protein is CASSFAGTGGAYEQYF. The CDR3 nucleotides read TGCGCCAGCAGCTTCGCTGGGACAGGGGGGGCCTACGAGCAGTACTTC.

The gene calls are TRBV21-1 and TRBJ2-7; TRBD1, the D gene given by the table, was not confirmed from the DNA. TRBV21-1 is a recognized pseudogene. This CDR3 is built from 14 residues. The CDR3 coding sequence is TGTGCCAGCACCCCCTCAGGAACAGCCTACGAGCAGTACTTC. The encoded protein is CASTPSGTAYEQYF.

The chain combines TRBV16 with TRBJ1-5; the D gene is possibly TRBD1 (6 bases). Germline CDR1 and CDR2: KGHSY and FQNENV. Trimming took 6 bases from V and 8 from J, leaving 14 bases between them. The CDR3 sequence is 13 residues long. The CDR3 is CASRRTELEPQHF. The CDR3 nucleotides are TGTGCCAGCAGACGGACAGAGCTGGAGCCCCAGCATTTT. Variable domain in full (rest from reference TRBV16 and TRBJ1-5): GEEVAQTPKHLVRGEGQKAKLYCAPIKGHSYVFWYQQVLKNEFKFLISFQNENVFDETGMPKERFSAKCLPNSPCSLEIQATKLEDSAVYFCASRRTELEPQHFGDGTRLSIL.

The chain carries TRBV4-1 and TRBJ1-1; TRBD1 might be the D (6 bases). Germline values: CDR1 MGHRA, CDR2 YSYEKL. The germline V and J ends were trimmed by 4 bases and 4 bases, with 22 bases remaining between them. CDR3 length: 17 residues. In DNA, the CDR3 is TGCGCCAGCAGCCCAATTACACAGGGTCGGAGGAGCACTGAAGCTTTCTTT. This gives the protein CASSPITQGRRSTEAFF.

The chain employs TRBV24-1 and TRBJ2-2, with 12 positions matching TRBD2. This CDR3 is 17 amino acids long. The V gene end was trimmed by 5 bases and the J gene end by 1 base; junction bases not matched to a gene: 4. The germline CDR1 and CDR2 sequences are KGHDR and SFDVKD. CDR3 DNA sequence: TGTGCCACCAGTGCCCTACTAGCGGGAGGGAACACCGGGGAGCTGTTTTTT. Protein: CATSALLAGGNTGELFF.

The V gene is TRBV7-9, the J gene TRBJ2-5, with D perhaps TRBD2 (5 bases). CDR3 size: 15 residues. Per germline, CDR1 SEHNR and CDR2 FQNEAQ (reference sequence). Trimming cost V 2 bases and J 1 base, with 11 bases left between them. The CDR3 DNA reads TGTGCCAGCAGCTTATTTGGGGAGATCCAAGAGACCCAGTACTTC. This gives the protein CASSLFGEIQETQYF. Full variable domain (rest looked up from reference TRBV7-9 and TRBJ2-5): DTGVSQNPRHKITKRGQNVTFRCDPISEHNRLYWYRQTLGQGPEFLTYFQNEAQLEKSRLLSDRFSAERPKGSFSTLEIQRTEQGDSAMYLCASSLFGEIQETQYFGPGTRLLVL.

In nucleotides, the CDR3 is TGTGCCAGCAGCCGAGACAGGGGAATGGATACGCAGTATTTT. Its protein product is CASSRDRGMDTQYF. J is TRBJ2-3 and V is TRBV11-3; TRBD1 matches at 8 bases. The V gene end was trimmed by 5 bases and the J gene end by 6 bases; junction bases not matched to a gene: 7. CDR1 is SGHNT, CDR2 YENEEA, per germline. The CDR3 has 14 residues.

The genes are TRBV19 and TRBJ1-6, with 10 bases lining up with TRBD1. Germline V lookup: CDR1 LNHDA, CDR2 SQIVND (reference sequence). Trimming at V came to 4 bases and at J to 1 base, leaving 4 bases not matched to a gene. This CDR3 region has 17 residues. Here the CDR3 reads CASSTRTGGSYNSPLHF. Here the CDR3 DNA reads TGTGCCAGTAGTACGAGGACAGGGGGATCCTATAATTCACCCCTCCACTTT.

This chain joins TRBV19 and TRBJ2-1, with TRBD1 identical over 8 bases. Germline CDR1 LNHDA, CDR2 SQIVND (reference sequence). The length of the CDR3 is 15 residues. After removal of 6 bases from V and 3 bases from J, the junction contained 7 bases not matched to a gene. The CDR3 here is CASSDTGGHYNEQFF. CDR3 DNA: TGTGCCAGTAGCGACACAGGGGGGCACTACAATGAGCAGTTCTTC. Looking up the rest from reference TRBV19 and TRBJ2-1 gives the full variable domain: DGGITQSPKYLFRKEGQNVTLSCEQNLNHDAMYWYRQDPGQGLRLIYYSQIVNDFQKGDIAEGYSVSREKKESFPLTVTSAQKNPTAFYLCASSDTGGHYNEQFFGPGTRLTVL.

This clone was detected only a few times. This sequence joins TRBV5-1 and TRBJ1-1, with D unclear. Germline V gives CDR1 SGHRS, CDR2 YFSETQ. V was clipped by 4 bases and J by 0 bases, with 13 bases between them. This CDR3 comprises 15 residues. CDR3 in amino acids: CASSPLTLMNTEAFF. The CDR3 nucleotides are TGCGCCAGCAGCCCACTGACACTTATGAACACTGAAGCTTTCTTT. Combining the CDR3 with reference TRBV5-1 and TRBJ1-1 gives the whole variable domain KAGVTQTPRYLIKTRGQQVTLSCSPISGHRSVSWYQQTPGQGLQFLFEYFSETQRNKGNFPGRFSGRQFSNSRSEMNVSTLELGDSALYLCASSPLTLMNTEAFFGQGTRLTVV.

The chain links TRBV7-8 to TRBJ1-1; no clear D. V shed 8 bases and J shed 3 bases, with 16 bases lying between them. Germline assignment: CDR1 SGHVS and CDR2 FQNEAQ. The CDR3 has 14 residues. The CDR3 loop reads CASCPGERDTEAFF. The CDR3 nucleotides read TGTGCCAGCTGCCCCGGGGAACGGGACACTGAAGCTTTCTTT.

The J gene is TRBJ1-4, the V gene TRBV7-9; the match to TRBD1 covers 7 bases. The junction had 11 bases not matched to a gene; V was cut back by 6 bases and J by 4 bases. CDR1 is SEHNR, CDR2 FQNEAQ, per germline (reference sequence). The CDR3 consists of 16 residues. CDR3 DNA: TGTGCCAGCAGTGTAGGATTAGGGGGCCTTAATGAAAAACTGTTTTTT. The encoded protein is CASSVGLGGLNEKLFF.

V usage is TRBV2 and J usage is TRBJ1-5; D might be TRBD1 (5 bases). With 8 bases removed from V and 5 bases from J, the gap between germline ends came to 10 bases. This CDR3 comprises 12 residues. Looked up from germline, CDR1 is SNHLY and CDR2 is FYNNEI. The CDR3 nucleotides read TGTGCCAGCCAGGGAGGAGATCAGCCCCAGCATTTT. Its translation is CASQGGDQPQHF. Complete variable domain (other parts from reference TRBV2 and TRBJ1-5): EPEVTQTPSHQVTQMGQEVILRCVPISNHLYFYWYRQILGQKVEFLVSFYNNEISEKSEIFDDQFSVERPDGSNFTLKIRSTKLEDSAMYFCASQGGDQPQHFGDGTRLSIL.